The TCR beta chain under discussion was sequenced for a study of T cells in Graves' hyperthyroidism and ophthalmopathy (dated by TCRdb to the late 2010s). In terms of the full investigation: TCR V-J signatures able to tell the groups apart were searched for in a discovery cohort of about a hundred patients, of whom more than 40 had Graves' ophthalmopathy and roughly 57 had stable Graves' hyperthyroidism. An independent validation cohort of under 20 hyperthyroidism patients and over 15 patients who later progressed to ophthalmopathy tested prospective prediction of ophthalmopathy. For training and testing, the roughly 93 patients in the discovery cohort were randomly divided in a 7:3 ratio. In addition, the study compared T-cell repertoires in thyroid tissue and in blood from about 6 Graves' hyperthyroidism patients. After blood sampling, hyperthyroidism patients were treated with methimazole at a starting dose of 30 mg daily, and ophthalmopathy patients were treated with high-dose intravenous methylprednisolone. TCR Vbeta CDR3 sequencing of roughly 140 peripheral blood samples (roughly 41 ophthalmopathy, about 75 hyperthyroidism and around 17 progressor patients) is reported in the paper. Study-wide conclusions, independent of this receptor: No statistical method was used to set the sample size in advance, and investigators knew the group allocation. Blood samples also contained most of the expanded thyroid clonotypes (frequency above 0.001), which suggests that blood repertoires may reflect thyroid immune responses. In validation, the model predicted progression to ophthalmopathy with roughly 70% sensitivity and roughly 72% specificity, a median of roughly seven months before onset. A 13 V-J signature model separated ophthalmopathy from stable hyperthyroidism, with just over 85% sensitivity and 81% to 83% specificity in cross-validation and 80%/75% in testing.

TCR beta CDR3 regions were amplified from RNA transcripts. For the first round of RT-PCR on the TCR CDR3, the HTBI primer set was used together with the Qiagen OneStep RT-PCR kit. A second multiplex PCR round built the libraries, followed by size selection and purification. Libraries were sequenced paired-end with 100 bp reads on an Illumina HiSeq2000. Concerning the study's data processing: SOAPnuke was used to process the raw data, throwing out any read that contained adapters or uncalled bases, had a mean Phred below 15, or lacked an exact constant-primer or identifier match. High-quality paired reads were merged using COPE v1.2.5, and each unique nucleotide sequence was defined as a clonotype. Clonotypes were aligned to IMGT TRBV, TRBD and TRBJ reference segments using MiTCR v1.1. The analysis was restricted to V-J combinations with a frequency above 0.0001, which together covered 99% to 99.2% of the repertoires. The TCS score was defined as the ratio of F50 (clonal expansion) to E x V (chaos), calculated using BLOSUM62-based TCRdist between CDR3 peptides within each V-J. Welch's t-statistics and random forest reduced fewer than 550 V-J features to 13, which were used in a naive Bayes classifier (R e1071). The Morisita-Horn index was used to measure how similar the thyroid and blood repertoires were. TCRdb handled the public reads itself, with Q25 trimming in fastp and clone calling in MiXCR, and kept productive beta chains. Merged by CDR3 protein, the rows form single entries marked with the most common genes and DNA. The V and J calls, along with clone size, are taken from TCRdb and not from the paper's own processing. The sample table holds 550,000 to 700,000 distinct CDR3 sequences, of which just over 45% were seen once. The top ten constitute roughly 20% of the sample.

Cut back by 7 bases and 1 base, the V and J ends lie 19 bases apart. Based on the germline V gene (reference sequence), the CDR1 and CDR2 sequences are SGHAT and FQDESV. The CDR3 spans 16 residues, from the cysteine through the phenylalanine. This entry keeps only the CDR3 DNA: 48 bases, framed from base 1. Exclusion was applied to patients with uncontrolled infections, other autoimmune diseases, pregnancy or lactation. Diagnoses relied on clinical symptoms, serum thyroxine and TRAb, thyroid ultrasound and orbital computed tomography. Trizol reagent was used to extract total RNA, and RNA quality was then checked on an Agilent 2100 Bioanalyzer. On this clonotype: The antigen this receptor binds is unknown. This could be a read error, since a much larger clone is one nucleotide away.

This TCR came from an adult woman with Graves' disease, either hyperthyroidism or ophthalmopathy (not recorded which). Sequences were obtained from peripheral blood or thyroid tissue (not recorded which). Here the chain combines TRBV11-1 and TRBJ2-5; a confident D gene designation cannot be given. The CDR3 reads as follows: CASTPGLRAVQETQYF. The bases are TGTGCCAGCACCCCAGGCTTAAGGGCCGTCCAAGAGACCCAGTACTTC.